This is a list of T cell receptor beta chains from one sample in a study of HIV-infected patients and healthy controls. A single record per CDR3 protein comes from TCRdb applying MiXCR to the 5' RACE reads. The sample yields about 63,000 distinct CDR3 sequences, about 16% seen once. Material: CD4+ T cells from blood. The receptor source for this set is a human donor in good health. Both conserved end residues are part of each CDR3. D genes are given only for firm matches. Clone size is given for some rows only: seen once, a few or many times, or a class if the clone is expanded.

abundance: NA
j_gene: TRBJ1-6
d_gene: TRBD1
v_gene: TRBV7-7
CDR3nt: TGTGCCAGCAGTCAGACAGGGGGCAATTCACCCCTCCACTTT
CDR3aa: CASSQTGGNSPLHF

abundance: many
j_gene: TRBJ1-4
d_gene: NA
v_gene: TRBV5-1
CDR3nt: TGCGCCAGCAGTTTGGGGTTGGGGAATGAAAAACTGTTTTTT
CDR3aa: CASSLGLGNEKLFF

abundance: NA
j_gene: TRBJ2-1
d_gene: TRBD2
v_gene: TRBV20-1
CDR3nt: TGCAGTGCAGCCCCGCAGCGGGAGTTTACCAAGGAGCAGTTCTTC
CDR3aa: CSAAPQREFTKEQFF

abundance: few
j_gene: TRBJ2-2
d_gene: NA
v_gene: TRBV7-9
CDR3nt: TGTGCCAGCAGCCCCATGGGGTGGAACACCGGGGAGCTGTTTTTT
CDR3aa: CASSPMGWNTGELFF

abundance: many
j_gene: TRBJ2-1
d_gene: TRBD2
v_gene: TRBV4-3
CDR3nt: TGCGCCAGCAGCCAAATCCCACTAGCGGGAAGGAGCAATGAGCAGTTCTTC
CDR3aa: CASSQIPLAGRSNEQFF

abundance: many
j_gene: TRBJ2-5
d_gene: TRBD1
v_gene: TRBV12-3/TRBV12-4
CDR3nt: TGTGCCAGCAGGCAGGGGGCAGGGGAGACCCAGTACTTC
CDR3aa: CASRQGAGETQYF

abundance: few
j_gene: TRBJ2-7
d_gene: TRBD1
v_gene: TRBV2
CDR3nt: TGTGCCAGCAGTTCCGACAGGGCGTCCTACGAGCAGTACTTC
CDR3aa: CASSSDRASYEQYF

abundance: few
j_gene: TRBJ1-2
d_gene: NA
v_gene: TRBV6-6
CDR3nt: TGTGCCAGCAGTGTACAGGCCAGTAGCAGAGATGGCTACACCTTC
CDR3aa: CASSVQASSRDGYTF

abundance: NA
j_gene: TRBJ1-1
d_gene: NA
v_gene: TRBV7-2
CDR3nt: TGTGCCAGCAGCTTAGAGGGGGGGCCGAACACTGAAGCTTTCTTT
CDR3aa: CASSLEGGPNTEAFF

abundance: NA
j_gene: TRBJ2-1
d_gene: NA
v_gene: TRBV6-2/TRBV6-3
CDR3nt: TGTGCCAGCAGACCTGCCCTTAGCGGACCTGATGGAAATGAGCAGTTCTTC
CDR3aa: CASRPALSGPDGNEQFF

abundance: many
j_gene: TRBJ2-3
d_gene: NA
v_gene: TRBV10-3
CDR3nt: TGTGCCATCAGTGAGTCTTCAGATACGCAGTATTTT
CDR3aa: CAISESSDTQYF

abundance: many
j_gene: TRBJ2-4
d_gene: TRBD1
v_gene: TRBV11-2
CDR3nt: TGTGCCAGCAGCTTAGATCCGGACAGGGTCCTTTACTTC
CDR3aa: CASSLDPDRVLYF

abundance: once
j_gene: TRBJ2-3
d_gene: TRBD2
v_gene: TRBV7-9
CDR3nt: TGTGCCAGCAGCCTGACTAGCCGCACAGATACGCAGTATTTT
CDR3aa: CASSLTSRTDTQYF

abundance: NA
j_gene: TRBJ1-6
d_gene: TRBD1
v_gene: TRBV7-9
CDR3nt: TGTGCCAGCAGCTTTGACAGGGCAGGACCCCTCCACTTT
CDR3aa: CASSFDRAGPLHF

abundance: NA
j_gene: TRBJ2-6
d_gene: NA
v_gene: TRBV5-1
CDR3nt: TGCGCCAGCAGCTTAATGGCCTCTGGGGCCAACGTCCTGACTTTC
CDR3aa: CASSLMASGANVLTF

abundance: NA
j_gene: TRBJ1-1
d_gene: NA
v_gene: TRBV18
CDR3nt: TGTGCCAGCTCACGAACCAGGGGTGTCGACACTGAAGCTTTCTTT
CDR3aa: CASSRTRGVDTEAFF

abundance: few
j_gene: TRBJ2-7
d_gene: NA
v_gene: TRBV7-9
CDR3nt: TGTGCCAGCAGCTCGCTAACACGCGAGCAGTACTTC
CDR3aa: CASSSLTREQYF

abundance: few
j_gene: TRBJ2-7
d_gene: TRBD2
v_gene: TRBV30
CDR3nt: TGTGCCTGGAGTGTAACCGGGGGAGGGTACGAGCAGTACTTC
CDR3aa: CAWSVTGGGYEQYF

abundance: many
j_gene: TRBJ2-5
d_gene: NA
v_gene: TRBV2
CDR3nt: TGTGCCAGCAGTTCAGAGACCCAGTACTTC
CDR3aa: CASSSETQYF

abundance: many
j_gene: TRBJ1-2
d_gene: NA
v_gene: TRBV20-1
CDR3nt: TGCAGTGCTAGAGAGGGGGGACGGAACTATGGCTACACCTTC
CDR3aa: CSAREGGRNYGYTF

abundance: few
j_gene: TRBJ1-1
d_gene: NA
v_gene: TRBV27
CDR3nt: TGTGCCAGCAGTACCGGACAGATGAACACTGAAGCTTTCTTT
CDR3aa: CASSTGQMNTEAFF

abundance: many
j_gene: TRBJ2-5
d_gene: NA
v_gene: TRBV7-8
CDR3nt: TGTGCCAGCAGCTTACATAGACTAGAGGTGACCCAGTACTTC
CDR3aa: CASSLHRLEVTQYF

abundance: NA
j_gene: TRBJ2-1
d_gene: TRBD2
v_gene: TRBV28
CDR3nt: TGTGCCAGCAGTCCCTTCGCAGCGGGGAGTTCTGAGCAGTTCTTC
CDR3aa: CASSPFAAGSSEQFF

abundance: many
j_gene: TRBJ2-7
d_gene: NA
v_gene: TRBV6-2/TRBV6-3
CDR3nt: TGTGCCAGCAGTTTCAGTTACGAGCAGTACTTC
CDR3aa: CASSFSYEQYF

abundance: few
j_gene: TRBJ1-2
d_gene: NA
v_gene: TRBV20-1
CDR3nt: TGCAGTGCTAGAGATAGAGGAACAGCGTTCTATGGCTACACCTTC
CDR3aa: CSARDRGTAFYGYTF

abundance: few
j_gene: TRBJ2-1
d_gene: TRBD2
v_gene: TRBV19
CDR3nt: TGTGCCAACCCTAGCGGGGGGGGGAATGAGCAGTTCTTC
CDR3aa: CANPSGGGNEQFF

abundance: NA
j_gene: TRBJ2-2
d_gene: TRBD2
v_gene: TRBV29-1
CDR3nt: TGCAGCGGGTGGACTAGCGGGAGTGATATCGCAAGCACCGGGGAGCTGTTTTTT
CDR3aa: CSGWTSGSDIASTGELFF

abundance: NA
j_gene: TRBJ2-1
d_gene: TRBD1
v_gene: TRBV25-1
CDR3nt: TGTGCCAGCAGGGGAACGACAGGGAGAAACGAGGATGAGCAGTTCTTC
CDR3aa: CASRGTTGRNEDEQFF

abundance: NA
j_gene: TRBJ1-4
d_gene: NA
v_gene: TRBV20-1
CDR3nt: TGCAGTGCTAGAGCGGACTGGGGGGAAAAACTGTTTTTT
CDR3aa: CSARADWGEKLFF